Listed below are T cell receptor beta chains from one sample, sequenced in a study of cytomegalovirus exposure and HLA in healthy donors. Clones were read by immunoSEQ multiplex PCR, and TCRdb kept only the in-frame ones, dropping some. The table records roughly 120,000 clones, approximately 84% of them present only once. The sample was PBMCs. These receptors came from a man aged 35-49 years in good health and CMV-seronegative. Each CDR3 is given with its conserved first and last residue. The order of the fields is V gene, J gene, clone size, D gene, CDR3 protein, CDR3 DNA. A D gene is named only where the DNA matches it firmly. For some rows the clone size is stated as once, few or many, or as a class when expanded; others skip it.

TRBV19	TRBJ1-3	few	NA	CASSMGPALSGNTIYF	TGTGCCAGTAGTATGGGGCCGGCCCTCTCTGGAAACACCATATATTTT
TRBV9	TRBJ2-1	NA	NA	CASSVVNNEQFF	TGTGCCAGCAGCGTAGTAAACAATGAGCAGTTCTTC
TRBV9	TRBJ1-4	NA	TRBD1	CASSEGGQGTPPEKLFF	TGTGCCAGCAGCGAGGGGGGACAGGGAACCCCTCCCGAAAAACTGTTTTTT
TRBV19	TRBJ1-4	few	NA	CASSIAEKLFF	TGTGCCAGTAGTATAGCAGAAAAACTGTTTTTT
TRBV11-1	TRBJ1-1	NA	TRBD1	CASSARTGMNTEAFF	TGTGCCAGCAGCGCGCGGACAGGGATGAACACTGAAGCTTTCTTT
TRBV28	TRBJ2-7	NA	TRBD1	CASGSSSTGSSHEQYF	TGTGCCAGCGGATCAAGCTCGACAGGGAGCTCCCACGAGCAGTACTTC
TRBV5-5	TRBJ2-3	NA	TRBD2	CASSWASGGSTDTQYF	TGTGCCAGCAGCTGGGCTAGCGGGGGGTCCACAGATACGCAGTATTTT
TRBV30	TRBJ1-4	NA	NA	CAWTRGRSEKLFF	TGTGCCTGGACCAGAGGTCGAAGTGAAAAACTGTTTTTT
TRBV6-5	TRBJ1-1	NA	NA	CASSTTLDTEAFF	TGTGCCAGCAGTACGACACTGGACACTGAAGCTTTCTTT
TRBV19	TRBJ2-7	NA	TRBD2	CASSYGSPLAGLYEQYF	TGTGCCAGTAGTTATGGATCCCCTCTAGCGGGACTCTACGAGCAGTACTTC
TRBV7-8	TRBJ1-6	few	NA	CASSPTKRSYNSPLHF	TGTGCCAGCAGCCCAACCAAGAGGTCCTATAATTCACCCCTCCACTTT
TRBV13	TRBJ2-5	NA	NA	CASSSGGPAAETQYF	TGTGCCAGCAGCTCGGGCGGGCCAGCCGCGGAGACCCAGTACTTC
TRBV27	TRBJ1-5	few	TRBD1	CASSPPGQGNQPQHF	TGTGCCAGCAGCCCGCCGGGACAGGGAAATCAGCCCCAGCATTTT
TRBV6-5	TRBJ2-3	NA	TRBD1	CASSTRGQGTDTQYF	TGTGCCAGCAGTACTAGGGGACAGGGCACAGATACGCAGTATTTT
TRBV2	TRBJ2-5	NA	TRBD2	CASSPTGTRQETQYF	TGTGCCAGCAGTCCAACCGGGACTAGACAAGAGACCCAGTACTTC
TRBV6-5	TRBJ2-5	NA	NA	CASSYSGTTQETQYF	TGTGCCAGCAGTTACTCCGGGACAACCCAAGAGACCCAGTACTTC
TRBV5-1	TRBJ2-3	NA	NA	CASSLGLAAPTDTQYF	TGCGCCAGCAGCTTGGGGTTAGCAGCTCCCACAGATACGCAGTATTTT
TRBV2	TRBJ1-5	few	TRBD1	CASSPQGTSNQPQHF	TGTGCCAGCAGCCCACAGGGGACTAGCAATCAGCCCCAGCATTTT
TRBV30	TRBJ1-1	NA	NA	CAWRLQGNTEAFF	TGTGCCTGGAGGCTGCAGGGGAACACTGAAGCTTTCTTT
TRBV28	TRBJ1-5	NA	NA	CASRGGNQPQHF	TGTGCCAGCAGAGGGGGCAATCAGCCCCAGCATTTT
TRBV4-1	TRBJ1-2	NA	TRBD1	CASSFRDRGSYGYTF	TGCGCCAGCAGCTTCCGGGACAGAGGGTCCTATGGCTACACCTTC
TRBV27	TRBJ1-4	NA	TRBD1	CASSPTGVTNEKLFF	TGTGCCAGCAGCCCTACAGGGGTAACTAATGAAAAACTGTTTTTT
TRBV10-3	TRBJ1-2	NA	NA	CASTQVERYGYTF	TGTGCCTCTACCCAGGTTGAGAGATATGGCTACACCTTC
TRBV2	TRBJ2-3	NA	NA	CASSEATSFIDTQYF	TGTGCCAGCAGTGAAGCAACTAGCTTTATAGATACGCAGTATTTT
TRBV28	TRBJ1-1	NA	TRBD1	CASSSVRDSRRNTEAFF	TGTGCCAGCAGTTCAGTCCGGGACAGTCGAAGGAACACTGAAGCTTTCTTT
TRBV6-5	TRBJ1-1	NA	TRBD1	CASSYRTGGEGAFF	TGTGCCAGCAGTTACCGGACAGGGGGCGAGGGAGCTTTCTTT
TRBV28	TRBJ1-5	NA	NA	CASSNGAPSNQPQHF	TGTGCCAGCAGCAACGGAGCGCCAAGCAATCAGCCCCAGCATTTT
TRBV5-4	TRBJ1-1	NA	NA	CASSLDSTEAFF	TGTGCCAGCAGCTTGGATTCGACTGAAGCTTTCTTT
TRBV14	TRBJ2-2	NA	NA	CASRQDLNTGELFF	TGTGCCAGCAGACAGGACCTGAACACCGGGGAGCTGTTTTTT
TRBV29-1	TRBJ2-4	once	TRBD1	CSVWTGYIQYF	TGCAGCGTCTGGACAGGGTACATTCAGTACTTC
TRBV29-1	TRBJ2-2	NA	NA	CTTSPGELFF	TGCACCACTAGCCCCGGGGAGCTGTTTTTT
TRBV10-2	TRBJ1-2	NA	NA	CASSWQTGNGYTF	TGCGCCAGCAGTTGGCAGACGGGGAATGGCTACACCTTC
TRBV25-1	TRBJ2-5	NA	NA	CASSVRRETQYF	TGTGCCAGCAGTGTCCGGAGGGAGACCCAGTACTTC
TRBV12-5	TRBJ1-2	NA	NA	CASGLGDYGYTF	TGTGCTAGTGGTTTAGGAGACTATGGCTACACCTTC
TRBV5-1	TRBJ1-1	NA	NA	CASSFTGANTEAFF	TGCGCCAGCAGCTTTACAGGAGCGAACACTGAAGCTTTCTTT
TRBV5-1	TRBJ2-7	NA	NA	CASSLDGQGNYEQYF	TGCGCCAGCAGCTTAGACGGCCAGGGGAACTACGAGCAGTACTTC
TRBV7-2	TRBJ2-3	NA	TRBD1	CASSPDRGRDTQYF	TGTGCCAGCAGCCCGGACAGGGGGAGGGATACGCAGTATTTT
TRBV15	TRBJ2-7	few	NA	CATSRDPTYEQYF	TGTGCCACCAGCAGAGACCCTACCTACGAGCAGTACTTC
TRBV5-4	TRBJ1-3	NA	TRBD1	CASSVDRGGNTIYF	TGTGCCAGCAGCGTAGACAGGGGTGGAAACACCATATATTTT
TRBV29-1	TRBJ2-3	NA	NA	CSVVGQALRTDTQYF	TGCAGCGTTGTCGGCCAGGCCCTCCGCACAGATACGCAGTATTTT
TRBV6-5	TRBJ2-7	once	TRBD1	CASSYSGQGTGQYF	TGTGCCAGCAGTTACTCCGGACAGGGAACGGGGCAGTACTTC
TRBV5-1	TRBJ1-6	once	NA	CASGEAPDGSPLHF	TGCGCCTCTGGGGAGGCCCCGGACGGATCACCCCTCCACTTT
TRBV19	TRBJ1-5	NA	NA	CASSGGVRQPQHF	TGTGCCAGTAGTGGCGGGGTCCGTCAGCCCCAGCATTTT
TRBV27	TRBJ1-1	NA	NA	CASSEASLGTEAFF	TGTGCCAGCAGTGAGGCCAGCCTAGGCACTGAAGCTTTCTTT
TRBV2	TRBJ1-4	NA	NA	CASGGKITNEKLFF	TGTGCCAGCGGGGGGAAAATAACTAATGAAAAACTGTTTTTT
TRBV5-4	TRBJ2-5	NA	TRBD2	CASSLAGQRGGDETQYF	TGTGCCAGCAGCTTGGCCGGCCAGCGGGGGGGTGATGAGACCCAGTACTTC
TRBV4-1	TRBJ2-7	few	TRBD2	CASSPGPGLGPYEQYF	TGCGCCAGCAGCCCGGGACCCGGACTAGGGCCCTACGAGCAGTACTTC
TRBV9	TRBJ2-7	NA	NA	CASSVALGEQYF	TGTGCCAGCAGCGTAGCCCTCGGCGAGCAGTACTTC
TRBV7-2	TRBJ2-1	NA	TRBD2	CASSLGGGGRNEQFF	TGTGCCAGCAGCTTAGGCGGGGGGGGAAGGAATGAGCAGTTCTTC
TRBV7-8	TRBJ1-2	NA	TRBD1	CASSFGNRGTDGYTF	TGTGCCAGCAGCTTTGGTAACAGGGGGACAGATGGCTACACCTTC